Listed here are 23 T cell receptor beta chains from one sample, sequenced in a study of control samples from healthy donors and cancer patients. Assay: immunoSEQ multiplex PCR; the TCRdb copy retains only in-frame clones and omits some. The repertoire holds 150,000 to 200,000 clones, 91% seen once, with roughly 1.6% in the top ten. The material sequenced was blood. Receptors originate from a woman under 40 in good health.

J is TRBJ2-5 and V is TRBV2, with 16 bases fitting TRBD2. The CDR3 sequence is 15 residues long. Germline CDR1 reads SNHLY; CDR2 reads FYNNEI. Trimming took 10 bases from V and 5 from J; bases not matched to a gene: 7. The CDR3 nucleotides are TGTGCCACCGGGACTAGCGGGGGGGAGTGGGAGACCCAGTACTTC. Amino acid sequence: CATGTSGGEWETQYF.

The chain links TRBV30 to TRBJ1-2, with unresolved D. V was clipped by 4 bases and J by 8 bases, with 11 bases between them. From germline, CDR1 is GTSNPN and CDR2 SVGIG (reference sequence). The CDR3 is 11 amino acids. This CDR3 reads CAWNRGGGYTF. The CDR3 DNA reads as TGTGCCTGGAATCGGGGTGGCGGCTACACCTTC.

This clone was counted between two and nine times. CDR3 sequence reads: CASSVGLLSNQPQHF. The CDR3 DNA reads TGTGCCAGCAGCGTAGGTCTTCTTAGCAATCAGCCCCAGCATTTT. The rearrangement joins TRBV9 to TRBJ1-5; D call uncertain. The CDR3 spans 15 residues. The germline V gene has CDR1 SGDLS and CDR2 YYNGEE. V was cut by 0 bases and J by 0 bases, with 7 bases left in between.

V gene TRBV3-1 (or the pseudogene TRBV3-2) combines with J gene TRBJ2-5; 8 nucleotides line up with TRBD2. The trim removed 1 base at V and 4 bases at J, leaving 2 bases unmatched. Germline V gene data show CDR1 as LGHDT and CDR2 as YNNKEL (reference sequence). The CDR3 sequence is 14 residues long. The CDR3 is CASSQAGGAETQYF. The CDR3 nucleotides read TGTGCCAGCAGCCAAGCCGGGGGGGCAGAGACCCAGTACTTC.

The V and J genes are TRBV19 and TRBJ1-5, with 9 bases lining up with TRBD1. The V gene's germline CDR1 is LNHDA and CDR2 SQIVND (reference sequence). The V gene end was trimmed by 4 bases and the J gene end by 7 bases; junction bases not matched to a gene: 5. CDR3 length equals 14 residues. CDR3 protein: CASSTTGGRQPQHF. DNA for the CDR3: TGTGCCAGTAGTACTACAGGGGGCAGGCAGCCCCAGCATTTT.

A single count supports this clone. The chain recombines TRBV9 with TRBJ1-4; TRBD1 matches at 7 bases. The CDR3 loop spans 15 amino acids. Germline CDR1 SGDLS, CDR2 YYNGEE. The ends lost 4 bases at V and 5 bases at J; junction bases unmatched: 8. This chain's CDR3 is CASSRRTGANEKLFF. The CDR3 DNA is TGTGCCAGCAGCCGCCGAACAGGGGCGAATGAAAAACTGTTTTTT.

The chain carries TRBV5-6 and TRBJ2-2, with 11 positions matching TRBD2. The V segment lost 2 bases and the J segment 6 bases; nucleotides outside the gene matches: 3. The germline CDR1 and CDR2 sequences are SGHDT and YYEEEE. This CDR3 has 15 amino acids. The CDR3 here is CASSFRLAGSGELFF. As DNA, the CDR3 is TGTGCCAGCAGCTTCCGACTAGCGGGATCCGGGGAGCTGTTTTTT. The full variable domain, completed using reference TRBV5-6 and TRBJ2-2, is DAGVTQSPTHLIKTRGQQVTLRCSPKSGHDTVSWYQQALGQGPQFIFQYYEEEERQRGNFPDRFSGHQFPNYSSELNVNALLLGDSALYLCASSFRLAGSGELFFGEGSRLTVL.

Note on this clone: This same CDR3 is encoded by further DNA sequences in the sample. This sequence joins TRBV9 and TRBJ2-1; 9 bases fit TRBD2. The junction had 2 bases not matched to a gene; V was cut back by 4 bases and J by 0 bases. There are 15 residues in the CDR3. CDR1 is SGDLS and CDR2 is YYNGEE in the germline V gene. The CDR3 nucleotides are TGTGCCAGCAGCTTTAGCGGGAGCTCCTACAATGAGCAGTTCTTC. Residues: CASSFSGSSYNEQFF.

The chain carries TRBV7-9 and TRBJ1-3; 8 nucleotides agree with TRBD1. This CDR3 is built from 15 residues. Germline CDR1 is SEHNR and CDR2 is FQNEAQ (reference sequence). Trimming at V came to 5 bases and at J to 8 bases, leaving 11 bases not matched to a gene. The CDR3 DNA is TGTGCCAGCAGCACCCTGGACAGGGTCGTTGACACCATATATTTT. Translation gives CASSTLDRVVDTIYF. The whole variable domain, remainder taken from reference TRBV7-9 and TRBJ1-3, is DTGVSQNPRHKITKRGQNVTFRCDPISEHNRLYWYRQTLGQGPEFLTYFQNEAQLEKSRLLSDRFSAERPKGSFSTLEIQRTEQGDSAMYLCASSTLDRVVDTIYFGEGSWLTVV.

V gene TRBV7-9 combines with J gene TRBJ2-1, with 15 bases fitting TRBD2. The germline V gene encodes CDR1 SEHNR and CDR2 FQNEAQ (reference sequence). There are 17 residues in the CDR3. V trimming: 2 bases; J trimming: 7 bases; junction bases outside the gene matches: 6. CDR3 sequence (DNA): TGTGCCAGCAGCTTACGGACTAGCGGGAGGGCCCGTAATGAGCAGTTCTTC. It is translated as CASSLRTSGRARNEQFF.

The rearrangement links TRBV2 to TRBJ2-1, with D perhaps TRBD2 (6 bases). The V gene's germline CDR1 is SNHLY and CDR2 FYNNEI. The CDR3 has 14 residues. Trimming took off 6 bases at V and 1 base at J, with 10 bases between the two ends. CDR3 in amino acids: CASRGLESYNEQFF. The CDR3 DNA is TGTGCCAGCAGGGGACTGGAGTCCTACAATGAGCAGTTCTTC.

The chain links TRBV6-5 to TRBJ1-4; D remains unclear. The CDR3 is made up of 13 amino acids. Trimming pared 2 bases from V and 6 bases from J, leaving 7 bases between. Germline CDR1 reads MNHEY; CDR2 reads SVGAGI. The CDR3 bases are TGTGCCAGCAGTTACGGGGTGGATGAAAAACTGTTTTTT. Residues: CASSYGVDEKLFF.

The CDR3 region has the DNA TGTGCCAGCACCATACTAGCGGGAGCCTACGAGCAGTACTTC. Amino acids: CASTILAGAYEQYF. The chain joins TRBV25-1 to TRBJ2-7; 11 bases match TRBD2. The CDR3 is 14 amino acids. Germline V gene lookup returns CDR1 MGHDK and CDR2 SYGVNS. With 7 bases clipped from V and 2 bases from J, the junction kept 4 bases outside the gene matches.

CDR3 sequence: CASSLEDIRTEAFF. The CDR3 nucleotides are TGTGCCAGCAGCTTAGAGGACATACGCACTGAAGCTTTCTTT. The chain carries TRBV11-1 and TRBJ1-1; tentative D call: TRBD1 (5 bases). The CDR3 is made up of 14 amino acids. Per the germline V gene, CDR1 is SGHAT and CDR2 is FQDESV (reference sequence). V was trimmed by 1 base and J by 4 bases, leaving 10 bases between them.

The rearrangement links TRBV28 to TRBJ1-1; no reliable D call. Germline V CDR1 and CDR2: MDHEN, SYDVKM. This CDR3 is 13 amino acids long. Deletions cut 5 bases from V and 0 bases from J, with 7 bases between. As DNA, the CDR3 is TGTGCCAGCAGTCCCCCCATGAACACTGAAGCTTTCTTT. This encodes CASSPPMNTEAFF. Variable domain in full (rest from reference TRBV28 and TRBJ1-1): DVKVTQSSRYLVKRTGEKVFLECVQDMDHENMFWYRQDPGLGLRLIYFSYDVKMKEKGDIPEGYSVSREKKERFSLILESASTNQTSMYLCASSPPMNTEAFFGQGTRLTVV.

The rearrangement uses TRBV28 and TRBJ1-1; D gene ambiguous. V gave up 8 bases and J gave up 0 bases, with 4 bases separating them. This CDR3 region has 11 residues. CDR1 MDHEN and CDR2 SYDVKM come from the germline V gene. DNA for the CDR3: TGTGCCAGCGCGGTGAACACTGAAGCTTTCTTT. Amino acids: CASAVNTEAFF.

As for this clone: An end of the junction does not agree with germline; a read error may underlie this. This rearrangement joins TRBV6-1 to TRBJ2-3; 8 nucleotides match TRBD1. CDR1 MNHNS and CDR2 SASEGT come from the germline V gene. The CDR3 runs to 15 residues. The CDR3 DNA is TGTGCCAGCAGTGACAGGGGGCGACCCACAGGTACGCAGTATTTT. Amino acids: CASSDRGRPTGTQYF.

J is TRBJ2-7 and V is TRBV29-1, with D possibly matching TRBD1 (6 bases). Trimming took off 4 bases at V and 3 bases at J, with 13 bases between the two ends. In germline, CDR1 is SQVTM, CDR2 ANQGSEA. The CDR3 runs to 13 residues. The CDR3 is CSVVGDKSYEQYF. CDR3 nucleotides: TGCAGCGTTGTGGGGGACAAGAGCTACGAGCAGTACTTC.

This clone was seen a single time. V gene TRBV11-2 combines with J gene TRBJ1-5; 10 bases align to TRBD1. With V trimmed by 3 bases and J by 3 bases, 2 bases remained unmatched. CDR3 size: 15 residues. Germline V gives CDR1 SGHAT, CDR2 FQNNGV. CDR3 DNA: TGTGCCAGCAGCTTGGGACAGGGGTACAATCAGCCCCAGCATTTT. This codes for CASSLGQGYNQPQHF.

The chain couples TRBV10-1 to TRBJ2-7, with 9 bases fitting TRBD1. Germline assignment: CDR1 WNHNN and CDR2 SYGVQD (reference sequence). CDR3 length: 17 amino acids. The ends lost 0 bases at V and 4 bases at J; junction bases unmatched: 10. The CDR3: CASSESRNRGRPYEQYF. In nucleotides, the CDR3 is TGCGCCAGCAGTGAGTCGAGGAACAGGGGGCGTCCATACGAGCAGTACTTC.

This clone came up once. The genes are TRBV28 and TRBJ2-5; D is perhaps TRBD2 (5 bases). Trimming cost V 2 bases and J 2 bases, with 9 bases left between them. The CDR3 length is 14 residues. CDR1 MDHEN and CDR2 SYDVKM come from the germline V gene. The CDR3 region has the DNA TGTGCCAGCAGTTTACCGACGGGACAAGAGACCCAGTACTTC. It translates to CASSLPTGQETQYF.

The chain employs TRBV14 and TRBJ2-7; 8 bases map to TRBD2. The CDR3 runs 13 residues. With V trimmed by 1 base and J by 9 bases, 5 bases remained unmatched. The V gene's germline CDR1 is SGHDN and CDR2 FVKESK. The CDR3 region is CASSQAGGLVQYF. The CDR3 coding sequence is TGTGCCAGCAGCCAAGCGGGAGGGCTCGTGCAGTACTTC.

The J gene is TRBJ1-1, the V gene TRBV7-9; 7 nucleotides line up with TRBD1. The CDR3 is made up of 15 amino acids. Germline V gene data show CDR1 as SEHNR and CDR2 as FQNEAQ (reference sequence). V gave up 6 bases and J gave up 3 bases; unmatched junction bases: 10. For the CDR3, the DNA is TGTGCCAGCAGTAGCAACAGGGGTGGGGACACTGAAGCTTTCTTT. Its protein is CASSSNRGGDTEAFF.